This entry features one T cell receptor (beta chain) sequence. CDR1 and CDR2 (germline): MDHEN, SYDVKM. There are 14 residues in the CDR3. Trimming cost V 4 bases and J 1 base; bases outside gene matches: 1. This sample is part of a study of blood T cell repertoires in COVID-19. Study background: Italy, Spain and the United States were the sources of the convalescent and acute COVID-19 samples.

Study processing details: How many nucleated cells were present was estimated from reference gene primer amplification. Produced via immunoSEQ multiplex PCR; TCRdb's table is partial and in-frame only. The V and J calls and the clone size are those of that table, but D and trimming were determined from the DNA. The sample has about 140,000 clones, about 90% seen once. The TCR sequence derives from a man aged 55-75 years with active or convalescent COVID-19. The chain joins TRBV28 to TRBJ1-3; 7 nucleotides line up with TRBD1. Input material: peripheral blood. The CDR3 loop is CASSSTGSGNTIYF. As DNA, the CDR3 is TGTGCCAGCAGTTCGACAGGGTCTGGAAACACCATATATTTT.